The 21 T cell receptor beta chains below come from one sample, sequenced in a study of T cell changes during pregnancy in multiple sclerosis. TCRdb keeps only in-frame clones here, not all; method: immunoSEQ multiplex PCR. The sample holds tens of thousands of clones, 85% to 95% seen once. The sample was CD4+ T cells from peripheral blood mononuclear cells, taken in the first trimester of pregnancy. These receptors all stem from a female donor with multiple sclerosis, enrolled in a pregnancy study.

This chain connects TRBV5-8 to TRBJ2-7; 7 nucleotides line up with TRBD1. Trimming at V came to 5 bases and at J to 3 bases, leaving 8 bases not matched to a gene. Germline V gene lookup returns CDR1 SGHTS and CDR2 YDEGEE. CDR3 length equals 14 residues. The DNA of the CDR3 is TGTGCCAGCAGGGAGACAGGGAAAGGCTACGAGCAGTACTTC. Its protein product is CASRETGKGYEQYF.

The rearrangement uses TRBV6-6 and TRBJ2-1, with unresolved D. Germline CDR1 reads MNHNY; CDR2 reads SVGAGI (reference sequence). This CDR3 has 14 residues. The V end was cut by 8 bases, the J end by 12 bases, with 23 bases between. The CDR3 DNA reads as TGTGCCAGCGGCCCCCCGGCCACCTACAGTACGCAGTTCTTC. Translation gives CASGPPATYSTQFF.

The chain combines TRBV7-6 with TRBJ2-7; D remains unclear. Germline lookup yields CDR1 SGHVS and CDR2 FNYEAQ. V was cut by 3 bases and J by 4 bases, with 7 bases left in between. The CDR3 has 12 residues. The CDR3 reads CASSFLLYEQYF. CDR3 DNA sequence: TGTGCCAGCAGCTTCCTGTTGTACGAGCAGTACTTC.

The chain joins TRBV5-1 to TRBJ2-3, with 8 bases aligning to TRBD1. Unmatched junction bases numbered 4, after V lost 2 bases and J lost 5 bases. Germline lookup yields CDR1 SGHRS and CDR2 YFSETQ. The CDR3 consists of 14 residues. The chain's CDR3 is CASSLQGDLDTQYF. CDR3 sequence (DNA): TGCGCCAGCAGCTTACAGGGGGATTTAGATACGCAGTATTTT.

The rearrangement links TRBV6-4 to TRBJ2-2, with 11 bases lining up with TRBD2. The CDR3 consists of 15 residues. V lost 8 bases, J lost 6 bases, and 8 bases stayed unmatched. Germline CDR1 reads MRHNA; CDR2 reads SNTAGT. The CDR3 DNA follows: TGTGCCAGCCGAAATAGCGGGGGGGCCTCCGGGGAGCTGTTTTTT. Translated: CASRNSGGASGELFF.

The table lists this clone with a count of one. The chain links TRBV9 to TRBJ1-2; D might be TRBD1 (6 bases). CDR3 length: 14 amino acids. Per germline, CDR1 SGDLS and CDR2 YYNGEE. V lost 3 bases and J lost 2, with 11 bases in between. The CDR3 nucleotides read TGTGCCAGCAGCGCCGGGACACCGAACTATGGCTACACCTTC. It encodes CASSAGTPNYGYTF.

The CDR3 here is CASSSNRDTNYGYTF. The CDR3 DNA sequence: TGTGCCAGCAGCTCAAACAGGGACACTAACTATGGCTACACCTTC. V and J are TRBV5-6 and TRBJ1-2, with TRBD1 as a possible D gene (6 bases). Germline lookup yields CDR1 SGHDT and CDR2 YYEEEE. V lost 3 bases and J lost 0, with 12 bases in between. The CDR3 runs 15 residues.

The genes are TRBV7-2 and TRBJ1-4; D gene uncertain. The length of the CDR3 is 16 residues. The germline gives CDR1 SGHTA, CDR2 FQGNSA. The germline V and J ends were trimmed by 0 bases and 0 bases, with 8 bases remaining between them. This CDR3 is CASSLATGATNEKLFF. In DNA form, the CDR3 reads TGTGCCAGCAGCTTAGCTACGGGTGCAACTAATGAAAAACTGTTTTTT. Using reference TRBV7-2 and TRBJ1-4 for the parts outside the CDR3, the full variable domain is GAGVSQSPSNKVTEKGKDVELRCDPISGHTALYWYRQSLGQGLEFLIYFQGNSAPDKSGLPSDRFSAERTGGSVSTLTIQRTQQEDSAVYLCASSLATGATNEKLFFGSGTQLSVL.

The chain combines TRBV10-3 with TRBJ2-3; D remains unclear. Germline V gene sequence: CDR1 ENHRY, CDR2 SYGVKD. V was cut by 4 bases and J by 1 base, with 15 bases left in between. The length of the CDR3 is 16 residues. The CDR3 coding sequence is TGTGCCATCAGTGGTTTTGGCAATTCACGCACAGATACGCAGTATTTT. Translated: CAISGFGNSRTDTQYF.

The CDR3 here is CASTPRGSRAKQYF. In nucleotides, the CDR3 is TGTGCCAGCACCCCCCGGGGTTCTCGCGCCAAGCAGTACTTC. This chain connects TRBV27 to TRBJ2-7, with D perhaps matching TRBD2 (5 bases). Germline V gene lookup returns CDR1 MNHEY and CDR2 SMNVEV (reference sequence). The CDR3 runs 14 residues. Trimming cost V 7 bases and J 8 bases, with 21 bases left between them.

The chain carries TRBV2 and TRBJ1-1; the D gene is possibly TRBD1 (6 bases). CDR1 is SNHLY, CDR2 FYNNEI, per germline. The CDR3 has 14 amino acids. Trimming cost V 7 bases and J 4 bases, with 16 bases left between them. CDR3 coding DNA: TGTGCCAGCATACCAACAGGGTGGAGCACTGAAGCTTTCTTT. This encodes CASIPTGWSTEAFF. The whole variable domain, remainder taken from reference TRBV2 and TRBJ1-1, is EPEVTQTPSHQVTQMGQEVILRCVPISNHLYFYWYRQILGQKVEFLVSFYNNEISEKSEIFDDQFSVERPDGSNFTLKIRSTKLEDSAMYFCASIPTGWSTEAFFGQGTRLTVV.

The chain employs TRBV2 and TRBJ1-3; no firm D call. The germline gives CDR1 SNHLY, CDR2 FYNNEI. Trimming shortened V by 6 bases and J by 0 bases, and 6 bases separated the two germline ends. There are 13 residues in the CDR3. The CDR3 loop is CASRADSGNTIYF. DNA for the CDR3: TGTGCCAGCAGGGCAGACTCTGGAAACACCATATATTTT.

CDR3 sequence: CASSSGTSGGPWTQYF. As DNA, the CDR3 is TGTGCCAGCAGTTCAGGGACTAGCGGGGGGCCGTGGACCCAGTACTTC. The chain couples TRBV27 to TRBJ2-5; 15 nucleotides line up with TRBD2. The germline V gene has CDR1 MNHEY and CDR2 SMNVEV (reference sequence). The J segment lost 7 bases and the V segment lost 4 bases, leaving 7 bases of the junction unmatched. The CDR3 has 16 amino acids.

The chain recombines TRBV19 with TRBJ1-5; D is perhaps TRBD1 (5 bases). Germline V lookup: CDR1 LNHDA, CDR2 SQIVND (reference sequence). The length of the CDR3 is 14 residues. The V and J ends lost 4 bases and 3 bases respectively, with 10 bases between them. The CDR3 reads CASSTRQINQPQHF. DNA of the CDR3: TGTGCCAGTAGTACAAGACAGATCAATCAGCCCCAGCATTTT. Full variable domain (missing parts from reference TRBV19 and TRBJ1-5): DGGITQSPKYLFRKEGQNVTLSCEQNLNHDAMYWYRQDPGQGLRLIYYSQIVNDFQKGDIAEGYSVSREKKESFPLTVTSAQKNPTAFYLCASSTRQINQPQHFGDGTRLSIL.

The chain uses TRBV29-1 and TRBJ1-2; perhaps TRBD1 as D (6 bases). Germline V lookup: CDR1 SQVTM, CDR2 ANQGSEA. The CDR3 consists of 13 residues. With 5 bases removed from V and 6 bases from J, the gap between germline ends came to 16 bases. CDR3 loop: CSVRLGQKDGYTF. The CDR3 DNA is TGCAGCGTTAGGTTAGGACAGAAGGATGGCTACACCTTC. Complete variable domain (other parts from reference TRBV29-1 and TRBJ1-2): SAVISQKPSRDICQRGTSLTIQCQVDSQVTMMFWYRQQPGQSLTLIATANQGSEATYESGFVIDKFPISRPNLTFSTLTVSNMSPEDSSIYLCSVRLGQKDGYTFGSGTRLTVV.

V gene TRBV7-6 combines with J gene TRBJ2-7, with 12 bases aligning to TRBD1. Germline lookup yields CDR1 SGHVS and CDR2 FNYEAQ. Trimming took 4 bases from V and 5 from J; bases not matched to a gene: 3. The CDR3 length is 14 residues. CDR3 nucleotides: TGTGCCAGCAGCTCCGGGACAGGGGGCGACGAGCAGTACTTC. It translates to CASSSGTGGDEQYF.

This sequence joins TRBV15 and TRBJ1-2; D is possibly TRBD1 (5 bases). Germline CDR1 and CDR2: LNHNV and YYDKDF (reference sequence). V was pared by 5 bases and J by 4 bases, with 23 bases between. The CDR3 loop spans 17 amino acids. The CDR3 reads CATSPRRDVAPSYGYTF. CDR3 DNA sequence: TGTGCCACCAGCCCCCGCAGGGATGTGGCTCCCTCCTATGGCTACACCTTC.

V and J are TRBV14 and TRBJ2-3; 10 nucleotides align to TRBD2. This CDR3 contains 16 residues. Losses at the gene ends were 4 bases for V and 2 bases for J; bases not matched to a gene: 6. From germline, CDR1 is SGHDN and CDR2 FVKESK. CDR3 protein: CASSRLAGAITDTQYF. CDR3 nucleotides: TGTGCCAGCAGCCGGCTAGCGGGGGCGATCACAGATACGCAGTATTTT.

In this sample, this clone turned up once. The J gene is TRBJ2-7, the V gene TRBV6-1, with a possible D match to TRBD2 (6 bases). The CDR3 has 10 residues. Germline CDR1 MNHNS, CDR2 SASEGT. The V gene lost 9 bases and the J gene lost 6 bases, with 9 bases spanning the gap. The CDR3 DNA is TGTGCCAGTGGGACTTTCGAGCAGTACTTC. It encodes CASGTFEQYF.

This CDR3 is CATLNDRGGNTIYF. The CDR3 DNA reads as TGTGCCACCCTCAACGACCGAGGGGGAAACACCATATATTTT. The rearrangement joins TRBV15 to TRBJ1-3; D uncertain. CDR1 and CDR2 (germline): LNHNV, YYDKDF (reference sequence). CDR3 length: 14 residues. V was clipped by 8 bases and J by 4 bases, with 15 bases between them.

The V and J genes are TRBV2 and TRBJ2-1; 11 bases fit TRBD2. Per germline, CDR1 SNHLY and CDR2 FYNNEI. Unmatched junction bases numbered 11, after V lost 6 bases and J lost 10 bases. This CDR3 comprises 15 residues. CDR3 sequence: CASREGLAAGGEQFF. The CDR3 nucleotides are TGTGCCAGCAGGGAGGGACTAGCGGCCGGTGGGGAGCAGTTCTTC.